What follows describes a single TCR beta chain. Its antigen is not yet known. Base qualities are not provided; no much larger clone lies one nucleotide away. The sequencer listed for this sample is Illumina NovaSeq 6000. Using 5'RACE with constant-segment primers, TCRalpha and TCRbeta cDNA libraries were constructed, with sample barcodes and unique molecular identifiers added in the process. RNA was extracted from every sample with Trizol reagent. Libraries were amplified in two PCR steps, with a second sample barcode and Illumina TruSeq adapters added in the second step. Libraries were sequenced on an Illumina NovaSeq with 2 x 150 bp paired-end reads. On the authors' methods: Demultiplexing of reads and collapsing into UMI-guided consensus sequences were performed with migec v1.2.7. Using mixcr v2.1.11, the UMI consensuses were aligned to TRA and TRB V and J templates and assembled into clonotypes. A clonotype was counted as expanded or contracted only if both edgeR and NoisET called the change significant, with noise models trained on biological replicates. For edgeR calls, the cutoffs were a false discovery rate-adjusted p below 0.01 and a log2 fold-change threshold of 1. PCA with hierarchical clustering of max-normalized trajectories of the 1000 most abundant clonotypes was used as exploratory dynamics analysis. Each responding clone was given a CD4 or CD8 phenotype based on the CD4+ and CD8+ repertoires, which had been sequenced separately. TCRdb reran the public reads through fastp at Q25 and MiXCR, keeping productive beta chains. All rows with the same CDR3 protein become a single entry with the most common DNA and genes. None of the V and J calls come from the authors' own analysis; TCRdb made them. This sample comprises roughly 340,000 distinct CDR3 sequences, around a sixth of them detected only once. 20% to 25% of the sample rests with the top ten.

Ficoll-Paque density gradient centrifugation was used to isolate PBMCs. CDR1 SGHTA and CDR2 FQGTGA were looked up in the germline V gene. The CDR3 holds 12 amino acids from the cysteine to the phenylalanine. The DNA shown is the 36-base CDR3, in frame from base 1. The data were obtained in a study of T-cell memory formation after mild COVID-19 (dated by TCRdb to the early 2020s). Regarding the study in general: TCR sequence clusters from the two donors were found to be largely donor specific. Longitudinal TCRalpha and TCRbeta repertoire sequencing tracked T-cell clones expanding and contracting after mild COVID-19 in a couple of donors. Two young, previously healthy adult volunteers made up the cohort, one male and one female. Points the paper makes about the study in general: Clones that contracted from day 15 to 85 showed balanced CD4/CD8 phenotypes, whereas a second wave of clones that expanded from day 15 to 37 leaned towards CD4+. The second-wave clones that peaked on day 37 were not confirmed to be SARS-CoV-2 specific. Contracting CD4+ clones appeared mostly in the CM and EM memory subsets, whereas CD8+ clones were enriched in EMRA. Only a couple of mild cases were covered in the study, and larger cohorts including severe cases with pre-infection samples were considered necessary. Some responding clones were detected in pre-infection memory, suggesting pre-existing cross-reactive memory T cells joined the SARS-CoV-2 response.

The sequence was obtained from a man between 18 and 35 years old who had mild COVID-19 (a few samples of this study predate the infection). The sample titles of this study are shuffled in the database, so cell type and time point are left out; the donor was told from shared clones. Sequenced material: PBMCs or a T cell subset sorted from them (not recorded which). The chain is assembled from TRBV7-3 and TRBJ2-2, and TRBD2 may be the D gene, going by 6 matching bases. DNA sequence: TGTAAAGTTCGCGGGGCCACCGGGGAGCTGTTTTTT. Translated, it reads CKVRGATGELFF.